This TCR beta chain was retrieved from a study of shared clonotypes between healthy human individuals. Study observations and caveats: The small donor group covered limited genetic and exposure diversity.

Both subsets, CD45RA+ naive and CD45RA-negative memory, were split from the CD4+ cells. The protocol was immunoSEQ multiplex PCR, while the TCRdb copy is restricted to in-frame clones and leaves out a portion. The data show 780,000 or so clones, around 70% seen once. A note on this clone: Its antigen is as yet unknown.

Germline CDR1 reads LNHDA; CDR2 reads SQIVND (reference sequence). Trimming removed 3 bases at V and 1 base at J, with 6 bases between. The CDR3 spans 13 residues. The V call is TRBV19, the J call TRBJ1-1; D unresolved. Sequences were obtained from memory CD4+ T cells sorted from blood. Subset described: CD45RA-negative fraction. The source is a woman aged 25 to 39 in good health. This CDR3 reads CASSIIENTEAFF. In DNA form, the CDR3 reads TGTGCCAGTAGTATTATTGAGAACACTGAAGCTTTCTTT.